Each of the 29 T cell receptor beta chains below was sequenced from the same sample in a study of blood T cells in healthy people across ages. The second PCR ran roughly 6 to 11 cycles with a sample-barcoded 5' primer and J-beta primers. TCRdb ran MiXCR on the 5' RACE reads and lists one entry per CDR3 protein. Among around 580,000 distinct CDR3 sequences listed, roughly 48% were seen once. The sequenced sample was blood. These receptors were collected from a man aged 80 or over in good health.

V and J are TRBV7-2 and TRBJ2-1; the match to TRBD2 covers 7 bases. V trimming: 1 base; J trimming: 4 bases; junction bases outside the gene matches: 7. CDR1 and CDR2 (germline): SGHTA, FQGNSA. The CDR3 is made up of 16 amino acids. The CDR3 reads CASSLDWSSGYNEQFF. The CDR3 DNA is TGTGCCAGCAGCTTAGACTGGTCTAGCGGTTACAATGAGCAGTTCTTC.

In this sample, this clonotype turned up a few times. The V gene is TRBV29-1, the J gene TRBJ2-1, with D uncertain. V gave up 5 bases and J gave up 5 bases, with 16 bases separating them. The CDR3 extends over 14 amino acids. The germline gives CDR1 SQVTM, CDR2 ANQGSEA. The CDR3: CSVLPVSRNNEQFF. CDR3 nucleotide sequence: TGCAGCGTTCTCCCGGTCTCCCGGAACAATGAGCAGTTCTTC.

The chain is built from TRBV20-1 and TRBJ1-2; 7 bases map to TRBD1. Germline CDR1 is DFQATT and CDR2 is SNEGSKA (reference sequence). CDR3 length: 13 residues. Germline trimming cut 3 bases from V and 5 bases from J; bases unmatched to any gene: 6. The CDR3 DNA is TGCAGTGCTAGCGGGGGACAGCTGTATGGCTACACCTTC. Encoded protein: CSASGGQLYGYTF.

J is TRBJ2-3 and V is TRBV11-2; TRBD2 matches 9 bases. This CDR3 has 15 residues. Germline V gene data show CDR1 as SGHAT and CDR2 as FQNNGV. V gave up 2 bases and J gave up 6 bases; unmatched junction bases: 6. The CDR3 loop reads CASSLNSGSSDTQYF. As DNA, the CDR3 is TGTGCCAGCAGCTTAAATAGCGGGAGTAGCGATACGCAGTATTTT.

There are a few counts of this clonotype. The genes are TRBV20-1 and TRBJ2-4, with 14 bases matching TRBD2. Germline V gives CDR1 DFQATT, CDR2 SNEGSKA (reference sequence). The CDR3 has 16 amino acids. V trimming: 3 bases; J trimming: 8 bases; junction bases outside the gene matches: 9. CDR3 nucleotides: TGCAGTGCTAGGACCGGACTAGCGGGGGGCATCGACATTCAGTACTTC. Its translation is CSARTGLAGGIDIQYF.

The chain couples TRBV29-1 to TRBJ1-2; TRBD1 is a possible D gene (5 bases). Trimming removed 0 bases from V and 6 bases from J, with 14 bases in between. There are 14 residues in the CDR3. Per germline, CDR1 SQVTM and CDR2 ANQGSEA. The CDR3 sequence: CSVEEGGAGNGYTF. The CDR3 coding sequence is TGCAGCGTTGAAGAAGGAGGGGCGGGAAATGGCTACACCTTC.

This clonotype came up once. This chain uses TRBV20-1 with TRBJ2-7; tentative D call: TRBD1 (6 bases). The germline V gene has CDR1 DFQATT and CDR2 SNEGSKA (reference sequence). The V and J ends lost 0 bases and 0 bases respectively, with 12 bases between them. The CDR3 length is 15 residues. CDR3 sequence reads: CSAREGALTSYEQYF. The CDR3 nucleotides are TGCAGTGCTAGAGAGGGGGCGCTCACCTCCTACGAGCAGTACTTC.

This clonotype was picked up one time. CDR3 protein: CASSSGTGVTGETQYF. In DNA form, the CDR3 reads TGTGCCAGCAGTTCCGGGACAGGGGTTACTGGGGAGACCCAGTACTTC. The chain recombines TRBV6-2 or TRBV6-3 with TRBJ2-5; the match to TRBD1 covers 10 bases. The CDR3 sequence is 16 residues long. Trimming removed 4 bases from V and 5 bases from J; junction bases left unmatched: 10. The germline V gene encodes CDR1 MNHEY and CDR2 SVGEGT.

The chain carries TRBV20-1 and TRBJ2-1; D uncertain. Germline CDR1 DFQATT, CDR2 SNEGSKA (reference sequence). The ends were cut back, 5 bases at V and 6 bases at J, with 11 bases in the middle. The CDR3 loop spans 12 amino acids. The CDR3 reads CSARRRSNEQFF. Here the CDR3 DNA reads TGCAGTGCTCGGCGACGGAGCAATGAGCAGTTCTTC.

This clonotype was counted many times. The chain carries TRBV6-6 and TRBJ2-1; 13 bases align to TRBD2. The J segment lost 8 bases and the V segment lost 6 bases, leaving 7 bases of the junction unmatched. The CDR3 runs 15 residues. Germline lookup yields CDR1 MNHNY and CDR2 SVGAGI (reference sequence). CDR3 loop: CASSAGLAGDHEQFF. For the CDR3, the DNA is TGTGCCAGCAGCGCCGGACTAGCGGGAGATCATGAGCAGTTCTTC.

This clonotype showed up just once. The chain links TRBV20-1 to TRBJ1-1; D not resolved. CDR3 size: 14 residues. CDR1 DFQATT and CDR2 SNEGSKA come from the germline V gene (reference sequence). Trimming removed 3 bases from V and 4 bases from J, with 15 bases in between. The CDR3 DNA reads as TGCAGTGCTAGCCCACGGAGATGGAGCACTGAAGCTTTCTTT. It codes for CSASPRRWSTEAFF.

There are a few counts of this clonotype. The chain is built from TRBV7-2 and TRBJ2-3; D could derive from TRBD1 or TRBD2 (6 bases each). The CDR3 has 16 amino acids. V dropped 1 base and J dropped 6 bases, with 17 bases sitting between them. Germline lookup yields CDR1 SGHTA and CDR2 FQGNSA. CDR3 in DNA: TGTGCCAGCAGCTTAGGGGGGCGACTAGGTTACGATACGCAGTATTTT. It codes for CASSLGGRLGYDTQYF.

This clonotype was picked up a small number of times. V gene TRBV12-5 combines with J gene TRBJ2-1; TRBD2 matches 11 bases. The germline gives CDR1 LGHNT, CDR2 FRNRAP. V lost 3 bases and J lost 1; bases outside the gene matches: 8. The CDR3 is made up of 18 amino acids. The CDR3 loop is CASGLLGTSGISYNEQFF. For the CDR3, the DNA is TGTGCTAGTGGTTTACTAGGGACTAGCGGAATATCCTACAATGAGCAGTTCTTC.

The CDR3 DNA reads TGCAGTGTCCCCGGGGGGGCGCTTCACGAGCAGTACTTC. Its protein is CSVPGGALHEQYF. V and J are TRBV20-1 and TRBJ2-7, with TRBD2 matching over 8 bases. V gave up 7 bases and J gave up 5 bases; unmatched junction bases: 10. Germline CDR1 reads DFQATT; CDR2 reads SNEGSKA (reference sequence). This CDR3 has 13 residues.

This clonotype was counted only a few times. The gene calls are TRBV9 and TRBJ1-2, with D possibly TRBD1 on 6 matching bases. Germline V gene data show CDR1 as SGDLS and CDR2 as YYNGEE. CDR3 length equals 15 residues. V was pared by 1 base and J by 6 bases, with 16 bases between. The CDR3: CASSVTGIIGDGYTF. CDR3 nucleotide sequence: TGTGCCAGCAGCGTAACAGGGATTATCGGGGATGGCTACACCTTC.

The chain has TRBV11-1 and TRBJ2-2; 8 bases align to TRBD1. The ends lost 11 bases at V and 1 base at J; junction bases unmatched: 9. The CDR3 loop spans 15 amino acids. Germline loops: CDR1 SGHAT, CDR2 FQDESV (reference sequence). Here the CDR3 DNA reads TGTGCCGGCAAATCCGGGACAGGGAACACCGGGGAGCTGTTTTTT. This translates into CAGKSGTGNTGELFF.

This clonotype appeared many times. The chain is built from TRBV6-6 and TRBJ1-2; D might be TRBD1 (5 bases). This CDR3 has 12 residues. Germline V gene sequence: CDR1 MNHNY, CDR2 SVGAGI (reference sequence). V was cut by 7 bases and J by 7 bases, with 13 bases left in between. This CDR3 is CASTADIPGYTF. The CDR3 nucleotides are TGTGCCAGCACCGCGGACATCCCTGGCTACACCTTC.

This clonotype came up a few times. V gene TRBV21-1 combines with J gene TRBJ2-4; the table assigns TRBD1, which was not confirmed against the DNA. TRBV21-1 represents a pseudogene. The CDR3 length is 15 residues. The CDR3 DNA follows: TGTGCCAGGGGCCGGGACAGCGAGAATGGGGACATTCAGTACTTC. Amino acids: CARGRDSENGDIQYF.

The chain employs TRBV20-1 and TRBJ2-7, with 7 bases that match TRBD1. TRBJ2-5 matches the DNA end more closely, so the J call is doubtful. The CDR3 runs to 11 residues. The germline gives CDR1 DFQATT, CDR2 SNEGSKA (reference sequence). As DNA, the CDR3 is TGCAGGTCCGACAGGGAAGAGACCCAGTACTTC. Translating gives CRSDREETQYF.

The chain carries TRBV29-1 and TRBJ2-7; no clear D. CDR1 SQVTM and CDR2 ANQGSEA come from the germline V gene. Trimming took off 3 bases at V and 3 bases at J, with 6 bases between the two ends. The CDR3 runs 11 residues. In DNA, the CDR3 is TGCAGCGTTGAGGGCCTCTACGAGCAGTACTTC. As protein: CSVEGLYEQYF.

The CDR3 sequence: CASGGERGIQETQYF. The CDR3 bases are TGTGCCAGCGGGGGAGAAAGGGGGATACAAGAGACCCAGTACTTC. The chain employs TRBV6-6 and TRBJ2-5, with D perhaps TRBD1 (6 bases). Trimming removed 8 bases at V and 2 bases at J, with 18 bases between. CDR1 is MNHNY and CDR2 is SVGAGI in the germline V gene (reference sequence). This CDR3 has 15 amino acids.

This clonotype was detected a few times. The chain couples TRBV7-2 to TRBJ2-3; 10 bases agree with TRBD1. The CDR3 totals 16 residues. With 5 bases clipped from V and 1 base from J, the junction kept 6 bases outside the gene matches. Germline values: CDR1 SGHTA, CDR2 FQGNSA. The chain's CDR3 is CASSRDRGWGTDTQYF. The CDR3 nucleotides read TGTGCCAGCAGCAGGGACAGGGGTTGGGGCACAGATACGCAGTATTTT.

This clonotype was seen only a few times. The CDR3 sequence is CSPEEVYGYTF. CDR3 DNA sequence: TGCAGCCCGGAGGAGGTCTATGGCTACACCTTC. The rearrangement uses TRBV29-1 and TRBJ1-2; no clear D. CDR3 length: 11 residues. From germline, CDR1 is SQVTM and CDR2 ANQGSEA. Deletions cut 8 bases from V and 4 bases from J, with 11 bases between.

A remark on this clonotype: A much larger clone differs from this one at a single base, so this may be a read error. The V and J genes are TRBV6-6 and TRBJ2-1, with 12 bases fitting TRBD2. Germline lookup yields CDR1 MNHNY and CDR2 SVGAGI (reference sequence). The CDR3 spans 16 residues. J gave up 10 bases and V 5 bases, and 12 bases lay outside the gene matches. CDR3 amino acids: CASSKASGGGSYEQFF. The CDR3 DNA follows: TGTGCCAGCAGTAAAGCTAGCGGGGGGGGCTCCTACGAGCAGTTCTTC.

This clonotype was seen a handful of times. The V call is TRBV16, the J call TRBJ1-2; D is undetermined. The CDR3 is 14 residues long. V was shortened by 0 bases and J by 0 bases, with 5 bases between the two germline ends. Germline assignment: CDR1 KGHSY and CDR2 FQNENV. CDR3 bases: TGTGCCAGCAGCCAATCGGCAGCTAACTATGGCTACACCTTC. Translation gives CASSQSAANYGYTF.

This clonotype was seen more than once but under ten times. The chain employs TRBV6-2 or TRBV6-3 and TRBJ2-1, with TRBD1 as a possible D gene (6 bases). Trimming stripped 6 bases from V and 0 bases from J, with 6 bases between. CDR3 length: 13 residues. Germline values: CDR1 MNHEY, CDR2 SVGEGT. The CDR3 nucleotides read TGTGCCAGCAGGGACAGCTCCTACAATGAGCAGTTCTTC. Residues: CASRDSSYNEQFF.

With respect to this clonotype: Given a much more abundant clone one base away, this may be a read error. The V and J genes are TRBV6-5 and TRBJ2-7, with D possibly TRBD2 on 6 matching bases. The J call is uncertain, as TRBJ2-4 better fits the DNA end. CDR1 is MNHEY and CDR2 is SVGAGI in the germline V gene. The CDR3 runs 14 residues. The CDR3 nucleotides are TGTGCCAGCAGGACCGCGACTAGAATGGGCATTCAGTACTTC. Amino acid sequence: CASRTATRMGIQYF.

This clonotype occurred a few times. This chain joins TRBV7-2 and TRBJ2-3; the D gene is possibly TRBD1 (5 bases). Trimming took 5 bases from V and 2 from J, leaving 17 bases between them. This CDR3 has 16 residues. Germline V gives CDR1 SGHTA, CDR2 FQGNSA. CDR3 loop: CASSTVGDSSTDTQYF. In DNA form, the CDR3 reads TGTGCCAGCAGCACTGTCGGAGACAGCTCCACAGATACGCAGTATTTT.

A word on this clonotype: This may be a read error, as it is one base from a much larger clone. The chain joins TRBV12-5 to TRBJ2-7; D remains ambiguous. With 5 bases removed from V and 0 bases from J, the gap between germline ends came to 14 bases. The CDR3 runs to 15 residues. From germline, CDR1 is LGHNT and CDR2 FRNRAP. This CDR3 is CASGPYDASSYEQYF. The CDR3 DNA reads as TGTGCTAGTGGTCCCTACGACGCGAGCTCCTACGAGCAGTACTTC.